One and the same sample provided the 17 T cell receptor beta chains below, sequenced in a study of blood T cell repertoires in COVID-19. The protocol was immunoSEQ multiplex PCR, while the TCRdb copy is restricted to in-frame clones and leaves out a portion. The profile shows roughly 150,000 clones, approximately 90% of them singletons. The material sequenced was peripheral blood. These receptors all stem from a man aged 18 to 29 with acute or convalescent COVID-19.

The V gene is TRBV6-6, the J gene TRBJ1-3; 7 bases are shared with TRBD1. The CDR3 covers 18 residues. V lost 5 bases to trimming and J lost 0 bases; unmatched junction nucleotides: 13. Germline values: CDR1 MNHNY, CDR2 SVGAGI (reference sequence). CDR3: CASSPSGTERYSGNTIYF. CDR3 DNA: TGTGCCAGCAGTCCCTCCGGGACAGAGCGATACTCTGGAAACACCATATATTTT.

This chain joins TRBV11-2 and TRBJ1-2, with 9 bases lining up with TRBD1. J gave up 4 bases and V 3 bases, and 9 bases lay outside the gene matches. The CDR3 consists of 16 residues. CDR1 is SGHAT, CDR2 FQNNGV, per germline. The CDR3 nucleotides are TGTGCCAGCAGCTTTCACCTTGGACAGGGGACCTATGGCTACACCTTC. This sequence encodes CASSFHLGQGTYGYTF. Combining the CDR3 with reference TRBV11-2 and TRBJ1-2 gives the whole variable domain EAGVAQSPRYKIIEKRQSVAFWCNPISGHATLYWYQQILGQGPKLLIQFQNNGVVDDSQLPKDRFSAERLKGVDSTLKIQPAKLEDSAVYLCASSFHLGQGTYGYTFGSGTRLTVV.

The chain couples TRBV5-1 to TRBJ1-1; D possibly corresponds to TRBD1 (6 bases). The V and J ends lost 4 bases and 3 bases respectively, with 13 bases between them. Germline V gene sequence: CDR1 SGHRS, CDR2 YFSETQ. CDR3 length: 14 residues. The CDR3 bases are TGCGCCAGCAGCCTGGACAGTCCCTACACTGAAGCTTTCTTT. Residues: CASSLDSPYTEAFF.

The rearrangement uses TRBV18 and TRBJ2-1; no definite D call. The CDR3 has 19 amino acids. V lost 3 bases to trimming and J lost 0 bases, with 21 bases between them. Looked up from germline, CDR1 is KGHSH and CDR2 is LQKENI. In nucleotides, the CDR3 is TGTGCCAGCTCACCCCCGAGAGGATCGTCCCCTAGCTCCTACAATGAGCAGTTCTTC. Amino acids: CASSPPRGSSPSSYNEQFF.

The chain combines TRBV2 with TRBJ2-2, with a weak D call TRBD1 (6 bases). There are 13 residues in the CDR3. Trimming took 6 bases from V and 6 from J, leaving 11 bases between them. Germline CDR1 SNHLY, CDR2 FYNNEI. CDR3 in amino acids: CASRKDSPGELFF. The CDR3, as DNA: TGTGCCAGCAGAAAGGACAGTCCCGGGGAGCTGTTTTTT.

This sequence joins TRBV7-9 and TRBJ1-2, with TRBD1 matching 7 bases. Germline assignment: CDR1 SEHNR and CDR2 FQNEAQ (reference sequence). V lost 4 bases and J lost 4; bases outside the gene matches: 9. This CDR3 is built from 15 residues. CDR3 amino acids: CASSSRDSFLYGYTF. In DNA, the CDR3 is TGTGCCAGCAGCTCCCGGGACAGCTTTCTCTATGGCTACACCTTC.

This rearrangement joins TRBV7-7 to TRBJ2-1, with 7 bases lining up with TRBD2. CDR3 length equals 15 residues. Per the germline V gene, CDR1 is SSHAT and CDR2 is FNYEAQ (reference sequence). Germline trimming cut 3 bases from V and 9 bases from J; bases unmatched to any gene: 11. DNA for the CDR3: TGTGCCAGCAGCTTGGGGGACGGGGAGGGGATTGAGCAGTTCTTC. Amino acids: CASSLGDGEGIEQFF.

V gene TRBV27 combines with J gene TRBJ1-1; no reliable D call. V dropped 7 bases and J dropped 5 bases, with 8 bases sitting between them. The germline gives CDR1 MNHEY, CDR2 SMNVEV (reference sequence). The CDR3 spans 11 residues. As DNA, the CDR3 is TGTGCCAGCATCAAGCGGACTGAAGCTTTCTTT. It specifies CASIKRTEAFF.

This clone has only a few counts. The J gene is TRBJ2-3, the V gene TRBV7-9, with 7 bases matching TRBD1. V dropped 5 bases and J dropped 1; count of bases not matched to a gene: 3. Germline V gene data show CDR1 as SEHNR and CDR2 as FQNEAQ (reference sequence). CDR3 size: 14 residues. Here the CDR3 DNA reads TGTGCCAGCAGCAACGACAGGGGCACAGATACGCAGTATTTT. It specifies CASSNDRGTDTQYF.

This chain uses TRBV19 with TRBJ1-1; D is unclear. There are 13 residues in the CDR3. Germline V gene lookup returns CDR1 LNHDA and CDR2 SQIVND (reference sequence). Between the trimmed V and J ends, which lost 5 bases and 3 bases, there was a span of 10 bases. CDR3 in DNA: TGTGCCAGTAGTCCTTCCCTCCACACTGAAGCTTTCTTT. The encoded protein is CASSPSLHTEAFF.

This CDR3 reads CSFRDRAFDEQFF. For the CDR3, the DNA is TGCAGCTTCCGGGACAGGGCTTTCGATGAGCAGTTCTTC. The J gene is TRBJ2-1, the V gene TRBV29-1, with TRBD1 matching 9 bases. V shed 8 bases, J shed 8 bases, and the junction held 10 bases outside the gene matches. CDR3 size: 13 residues. From germline, CDR1 is SQVTM and CDR2 ANQGSEA.

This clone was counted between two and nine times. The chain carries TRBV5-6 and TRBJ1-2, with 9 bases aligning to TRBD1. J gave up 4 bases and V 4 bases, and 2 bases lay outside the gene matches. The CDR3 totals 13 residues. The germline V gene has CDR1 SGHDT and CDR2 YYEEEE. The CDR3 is CASSVDRGYGYTF. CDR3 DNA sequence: TGTGCCAGCAGCGTGGACAGGGGCTATGGCTACACCTTC.

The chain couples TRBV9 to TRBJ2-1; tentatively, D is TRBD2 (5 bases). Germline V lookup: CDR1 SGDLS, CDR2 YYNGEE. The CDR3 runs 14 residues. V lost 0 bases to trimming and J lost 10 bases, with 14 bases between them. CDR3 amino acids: CASSVDSAEQEQFF. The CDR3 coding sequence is TGTGCCAGCAGCGTAGACTCAGCGGAGCAGGAGCAGTTCTTC.

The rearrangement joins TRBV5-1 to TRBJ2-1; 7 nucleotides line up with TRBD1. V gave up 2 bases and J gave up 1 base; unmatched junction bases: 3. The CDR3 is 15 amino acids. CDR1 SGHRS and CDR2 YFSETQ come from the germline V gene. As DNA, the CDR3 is TGCGCCAGCAGCTTAGAGGGGGCTTCCTACAATGAGCAGTTCTTC. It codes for CASSLEGASYNEQFF.

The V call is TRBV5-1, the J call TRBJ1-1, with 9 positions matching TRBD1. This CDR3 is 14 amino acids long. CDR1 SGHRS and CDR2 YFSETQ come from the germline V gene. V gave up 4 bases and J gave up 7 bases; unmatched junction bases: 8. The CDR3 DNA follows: TGCGCCAGCAGCCATACTAACAGGGGGCTTGAAGCTTTCTTT. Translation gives CASSHTNRGLEAFF.

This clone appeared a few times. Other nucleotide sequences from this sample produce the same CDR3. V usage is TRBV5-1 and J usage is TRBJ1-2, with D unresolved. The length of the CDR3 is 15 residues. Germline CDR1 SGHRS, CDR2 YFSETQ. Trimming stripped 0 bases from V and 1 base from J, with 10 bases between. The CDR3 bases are TGCGCCAGCAGCTTGGTCCTCGGGGTTAACTATGGCTACACCTTC. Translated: CASSLVLGVNYGYTF.

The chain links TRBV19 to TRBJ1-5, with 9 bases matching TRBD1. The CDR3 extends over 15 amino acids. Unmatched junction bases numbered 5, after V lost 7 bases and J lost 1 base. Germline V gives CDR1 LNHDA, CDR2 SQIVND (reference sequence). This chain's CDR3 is CASTLGTGSNQPQHF. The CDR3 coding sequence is TGTGCCAGTACTTTAGGGACAGGGAGCAATCAGCCCCAGCATTTT. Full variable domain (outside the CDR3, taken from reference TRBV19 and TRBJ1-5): DGGITQSPKYLFRKEGQNVTLSCEQNLNHDAMYWYRQDPGQGLRLIYYSQIVNDFQKGDIAEGYSVSREKKESFPLTVTSAQKNPTAFYLCASTLGTGSNQPQHFGDGTRLSIL.